Included here is one TCR beta chain sequence, with context. Original handling: Estimation of nucleated cell counts was performed using reference gene primer amplification. Method: immunoSEQ multiplex PCR; TCRdb's copy keeps in-frame clones and lacks some. D and trimming were read from the DNA, whereas the V and J calls and clone size are those reported in that table. The data hold nearly 350,000 clones, with about 90% observed a single time. These data come from a study of blood T cell repertoires in COVID-19. Across the whole study: T cells, B-cell-depleted T cells, or PBMCs provided the cDNA or gDNA that served as material.

CDR1 is SGHAT, CDR2 FQNNGV, per germline. This CDR3 comprises 17 residues. V lost 5 bases, J lost 0 bases, and 14 bases lay in between. Participant reports of clinical history set cohort assignment. The TCR sequence derives from a woman in her twenties or thirties who had recovered from COVID-19. The material sequenced was PBMCs or T cells enriched from blood (not recorded which). The V gene is TRBV11-2, the J gene TRBJ1-6; no reliable D call. The DNA of the CDR3 is TGTGCCAGCAGCCCCCGCGTAGTGAGCTCCTATAATTCACCCCTCCACTTT. This codes for CASSPRVVSSYNSPLHF.